A single sample gave rise to the 14 T cell receptor beta chains below, sequenced in a study of blood T cell repertoires in COVID-19. Repertoires were generated with immunoSEQ multiplex PCR, while TCRdb's copy carries only in-frame clones and drops some. The sample carries about 200,000 clones, 81% recorded once. Sequenced material: peripheral blood. Receptors were obtained from a woman aged 80 or over with acute or convalescent COVID-19.

This clone was counted between two and nine times. The gene calls are TRBV28 and TRBJ1-2, with D possibly being TRBD1 (5 bases). CDR1 MDHEN and CDR2 SYDVKM come from the germline V gene. This CDR3 spans 14 amino acids. V lost 2 bases to trimming and J lost 2 bases, with 9 bases between them. This chain's CDR3 is CASSLGRVNYGYTF. CDR3 DNA sequence: TGTGCCAGCAGTTTAGGCAGGGTAAACTATGGCTACACCTTC.

The CDR3 DNA is TGCGCCAGCAGCTTGGACCCTAGCGGAGACTACGAGCAGTACTTC. Its translation: CASSLDPSGDYEQYF. The chain couples TRBV5-1 to TRBJ2-7; TRBD2 aligns across 7 bases. Germline CDR1 reads SGHRS; CDR2 reads YFSETQ. Germline trimming cut 0 bases from V and 3 bases from J; bases unmatched to any gene: 6. This CDR3 region has 15 residues.

The genes are TRBV5-1 and TRBJ2-2, with D possibly matching TRBD2 (6 bases). This CDR3 spans 14 amino acids. The V gene lost 5 bases and the J gene lost 2 bases, with 10 bases spanning the gap. Per germline, CDR1 SGHRS and CDR2 YFSETQ. The DNA of the CDR3 is TGCGCCAGCAGGACCGGGACTAACACCGGGGAGCTGTTTTTT. Translated: CASRTGTNTGELFF.

The CDR3, as DNA: TGTGCCAGCAGCGGGACAGGGGGCAACTATGGCTACACCTTC. Translating gives CASSGTGGNYGYTF. V usage is TRBV5-6 and J usage is TRBJ1-2; TRBD1 agrees at 12 bases. The V gene's germline CDR1 is SGHDT and CDR2 YYEEEE. Trimming cost V 4 bases and J 2 bases; bases outside gene matches: 0. The CDR3 consists of 14 residues.

The chain couples TRBV4-1 to TRBJ2-5; 7 bases match TRBD1. The CDR3 covers 14 residues. V trimming: 3 bases; J trimming: 4 bases; junction bases outside the gene matches: 5. Germline V gene sequence: CDR1 MGHRA, CDR2 YSYEKL. The CDR3 bases are TGCGCCAGCAGCCAGACAGGGAATCGAGAGACCCAGTACTTC. It specifies CASSQTGNRETQYF.

This chain uses TRBV27 with TRBJ2-7, with a possible D match to TRBD2 (7 bases). This CDR3 spans 15 amino acids. Germline V gives CDR1 MNHEY, CDR2 SMNVEV (reference sequence). The germline V and J ends were trimmed by 5 bases and 3 bases, with 17 bases remaining between them. DNA of the CDR3: TGTGCCAGCAGTCCTCTCGGGGGGCTTAGCTACGAGCAGTACTTC. Translating it yields CASSPLGGLSYEQYF.

The V and J genes are TRBV6-1 and TRBJ2-7, with TRBD2 matching over 7 bases. Germline V gene data show CDR1 as MNHNS and CDR2 as SASEGT. The CDR3 has 14 residues. V shed 0 bases and J 3 bases; nucleotides not matched to a gene: 2. The CDR3 region is CASSEAGGSYEQYF. CDR3 in DNA: TGTGCCAGCAGTGAAGCGGGAGGGAGCTACGAGCAGTACTTC.

For the CDR3, the DNA is TGTGCCAGCAGTTATGGTGGCCCTGGGGCCAACGTCCTGACTTTC. The encoded protein is CASSYGGPGANVLTF. V usage is TRBV6-5 and J usage is TRBJ2-6; D is ambiguous. Germline V gene data show CDR1 as MNHEY and CDR2 as SVGAGI. Trimming shortened V by 3 bases and J by 2 bases, and 8 bases separated the two germline ends. The CDR3 sequence is 15 residues long.

The gene calls are TRBV6-5 and TRBJ2-5, with 7 bases fitting TRBD1. The CDR3 has 14 residues. V lost 1 base to trimming and J lost 5 bases; unmatched junction nucleotides: 4. Looked up from germline, CDR1 is MNHEY and CDR2 is SVGAGI. DNA of the CDR3: TGTGCCAGCAGTTACTTCAGGGGGTCGGAGACCCAGTACTTC. This codes for CASSYFRGSETQYF.

The chain combines TRBV30 with TRBJ2-7; 8 bases agree with TRBD1. Germline CDR1 and CDR2: GTSNPN and SVGIG (reference sequence). The CDR3 has 12 amino acids. J was trimmed by 2 bases and V by 4 bases; bases with no gene match: 1. The CDR3 DNA reads as TGTGCCTGGAACAGGGGGGCCTACGAGCAGTACTTC. Amino acid sequence: CAWNRGAYEQYF.

This clone was detected only once. The rearrangement uses TRBV20-1 and TRBJ2-1; unclear D gene. The CDR3 totals 12 residues. The germline V and J ends were trimmed by 4 bases and 6 bases, with 10 bases remaining between them. CDR1 is DFQATT and CDR2 is SNEGSKA in the germline V gene (reference sequence). CDR3 nucleotides: TGCAGTGCTAATGACCGAGTCAATGAGCAGTTCTTC. It encodes CSANDRVNEQFF.

CDR3 protein: CASSQDGTGVLGEQYF. CDR3 coding DNA: TGCGCCAGCAGCCAAGACGGGACAGGGGTTTTAGGCGAGCAGTACTTC. This chain connects TRBV4-1 to TRBJ2-7, with 10 bases aligning to TRBD1. The length of the CDR3 is 16 residues. J gave up 6 bases and V 0 bases, and 8 bases lay outside the gene matches. Germline CDR1 and CDR2: MGHRA and YSYEKL.

The J gene is TRBJ1-3, the V gene TRBV4-1, with TRBD1 matching over 8 bases. The CDR3 extends over 17 amino acids. Germline assignment: CDR1 MGHRA and CDR2 YSYEKL. V dropped 2 bases and J dropped 0; count of bases not matched to a gene: 6. The CDR3 DNA reads TGCGCCAGCAGCCAAAGGGGACAGGTGAGCTCTGGAAACACCATATATTTT. It specifies CASSQRGQVSSGNTIYF.

V and J are TRBV7-2 and TRBJ1-1, with a possible D match to TRBD1 (6 bases). The CDR3 contains 13 residues. Germline CDR1 SGHTA, CDR2 FQGNSA. Trimming stripped 4 bases from V and 1 base from J, with 7 bases between. CDR3 in DNA: TGTGCCAGCAGCTCGACAGGGAACACTGAAGCTTTCTTT. It yields the protein CASSSTGNTEAFF.